These 29 T cell receptor beta chains share one sample of origin, sequenced in a study of monozygotic twins with cystic fibrosis. Clones were read by immunoSEQ multiplex PCR, and TCRdb kept only the in-frame ones, dropping some. The sample consists of roughly 13,000 clones, 80% to 90% of them appearing once. Input material: blood. The receptors shown here come from a boy younger than 18 with cystic fibrosis.

The CDR3 nucleotides read TGCGCCAGCAGCCAAGGGACAGGGGGCAAAAATCAGCCCCAGCATTTT. Encoded protein: CASSQGTGGKNQPQHF. The chain carries TRBV4-1 and TRBJ1-5, with 11 nucleotides matching TRBD1. From germline, CDR1 is MGHRA and CDR2 YSYEKL. This CDR3 contains 16 residues. V lost 1 base and J lost 4; bases outside the gene matches: 3.

The rearrangement links TRBV7-6 to TRBJ1-1, with a possible D match to TRBD1 (5 bases). Germline-derived CDR1 and CDR2 are SGHVS and FNYEAQ. The CDR3 is made up of 17 amino acids. V dropped 2 bases and J dropped 8 bases, with 24 bases sitting between them. CDR3 coding DNA: TGTGCCAGCAGCTTAACCGGGACTGACTTGAGGCCGGACGAAGCTTTCTTT. The encoded protein is CASSLTGTDLRPDEAFF.

This clone was seen only once. This sequence joins TRBV30 and TRBJ2-6, with D uncertain. CDR1 and CDR2 from the germline V gene are GTSNPN and SVGIG (reference sequence). The germline V and J ends were trimmed by 4 bases and 4 bases, with 17 bases remaining between them. CDR3 length equals 16 residues. This chain's CDR3 is CAWNHPPGSGANVLTF. The CDR3 coding sequence is TGTGCCTGGAATCACCCACCAGGCTCCGGGGCCAACGTCCTGACTTTC.

This chain connects TRBV30 to TRBJ1-3; TRBD1 might be the D (5 bases). Trimming removed 4 bases at V and 4 bases at J, with 8 bases between. CDR1 is GTSNPN and CDR2 is SVGIG in the germline V gene (reference sequence). The CDR3 contains 12 residues. CDR3: CAWNGGGNTIYF. As DNA, the CDR3 is TGTGCCTGGAATGGGGGGGGAAACACCATATATTTT.

This clone was observed a single time. The chain is built from TRBV5-1 and TRBJ1-4; no definite D call. This CDR3 has 14 amino acids. Germline CDR1 SGHRS, CDR2 YFSETQ. V shed 3 bases and J shed 4 bases, with 10 bases lying between them. The CDR3, as DNA: TGCGCCAGCAGCTCGGTGGGTCTTAATGAAAAACTGTTTTTT. Protein: CASSSVGLNEKLFF.

This clone was detected only once. V is TRBV10-2 and J is TRBJ2-1; perhaps TRBD2 as D (6 bases). The CDR3 sequence is 15 residues long. Between the trimmed V and J ends, which lost 4 bases and 5 bases, there was a span of 15 bases. The germline CDR1 and CDR2 sequences are WSHSY and SAAADI. The CDR3 region is CASSGRGPPHNEQFF. DNA of the CDR3: TGCGCCAGCAGTGGGAGGGGACCCCCCCACAATGAGCAGTTCTTC.

The chain employs TRBV6-6 and TRBJ1-1, with D uncertain. This CDR3 has 13 residues. Germline V lookup: CDR1 MNHNY, CDR2 SVGAGI (reference sequence). V dropped 2 bases and J dropped 3 bases, with 7 bases sitting between them. DNA for the CDR3: TGTGCCAGCAGTTACCCGCGATACACTGAAGCTTTCTTT. Its translation: CASSYPRYTEAFF.

The rearrangement links TRBV9 to TRBJ1-1; 8 positions agree with TRBD1. CDR3 size: 15 residues. Per germline, CDR1 SGDLS and CDR2 YYNGEE. With V trimmed by 0 bases and J by 0 bases, 1 base remained unmatched. The CDR3 DNA reads TGTGCCAGCAGCGTAGGGACAGGGCTGAACACTGAAGCTTTCTTT. Residues: CASSVGTGLNTEAFF. The complete variable domain, with remaining parts taken from reference TRBV9 and TRBJ1-1, reads DSGVTQTPKHLITATGQRVTLRCSPRSGDLSVYWYQQSLDQGLQFLIQYYNGEERAKGNILERFSAQQFPDLHSELNLSSLELGDSALYFCASSVGTGLNTEAFFGQGTRLTVV.

The chain uses TRBV7-8 and TRBJ2-3; D perhaps matches TRBD2 (6 bases). V was pared by 0 bases and J by 10 bases, with 8 bases between. The germline V gene has CDR1 SGHVS and CDR2 FQNEAQ. This CDR3 is built from 12 residues. CDR3 sequence: CASSLAGTSQYF. CDR3 DNA: TGTGCCAGCAGCTTAGCGGGGACTTCGCAGTATTTT. Variable domain in full (rest from reference TRBV7-8 and TRBJ2-3): GAGVSQSPRYKVAKRGQDVALRCDPISGHVSLFWYQQALGQGPEFLTYFQNEAQLDKSGLPSDRFFAERPEGSVSTLKIQRTQQEDSAVYLCASSLAGTSQYFGPGTRLTVL.

The chain recombines TRBV11-2 with TRBJ2-2, with 7 bases matching TRBD2. The CDR3 is 18 amino acids. The V gene's germline CDR1 is SGHAT and CDR2 FQNNGV. V trimming: 5 bases; J trimming: 5 bases; junction bases outside the gene matches: 17. The CDR3 here is CASSPSKRGLMETGELFF. For the CDR3, the DNA is TGTGCCAGCAGCCCCAGCAAGCGGGGTTTAATGGAGACCGGGGAGCTGTTTTTT.

This rearrangement joins TRBV5-4 to TRBJ2-7, with no clear D. V was cut by 4 bases and J by 8 bases, with 19 bases left in between. This CDR3 comprises 14 residues. Germline V gives CDR1 SGHNT, CDR2 YYREEE (reference sequence). The CDR3 sequence: CASSTSDAAGQQYF. DNA of the CDR3: TGTGCCAGCAGCACGTCGGACGCGGCCGGGCAGCAGTACTTC.

The chain carries TRBV5-1 and TRBJ1-2, with 9 bases that match TRBD1. V dropped 2 bases and J dropped 9; count of bases not matched to a gene: 11. There are 15 residues in the CDR3. CDR1 is SGHRS, CDR2 YFSETQ, per germline. CDR3 sequence (DNA): TGCGCCAGCAGCTTTTACGGGACAGGGCGCAGTCGCTACACCTTC. Its protein product is CASSFYGTGRSRYTF.

This clone was counted once. The chain combines TRBV29-1 with TRBJ2-3; a weak D match, TRBD2 (6 bases). V dropped 3 bases and J dropped 1 base, with 11 bases sitting between them. Germline V CDR1 and CDR2: SQVTM, ANQGSEA. The CDR3 spans 14 residues. The CDR3 region has the DNA TGCAGCGTTGAGGGGGGTCAGGGCACAGATACGCAGTATTTT. Amino acid sequence: CSVEGGQGTDTQYF.

J is TRBJ2-7 and V is TRBV27, with a possible D match to TRBD2 (6 bases). V lost 4 bases to trimming and J lost 4 bases, with 14 bases between them. This CDR3 has 14 amino acids. Germline V gives CDR1 MNHEY, CDR2 SMNVEV (reference sequence). The CDR3 sequence: CASSWAVRGYEQYF. CDR3 coding DNA: TGTGCCAGCAGTTGGGCCGTTCGGGGGTACGAGCAGTACTTC.

V gene TRBV6-5 combines with J gene TRBJ1-5, with D perhaps matching TRBD1 (5 bases). The CDR3 is made up of 14 amino acids. Trimming removed 6 bases from V and 3 bases from J, with 12 bases in between. Germline assignment: CDR1 MNHEY and CDR2 SVGAGI. The CDR3 reads CASSRGAYNQPQHF. In DNA form, the CDR3 reads TGTGCCAGCAGCCGGGGCGCCTACAATCAGCCCCAGCATTTT.

The chain links TRBV7-8 to TRBJ2-3, with TRBD2 matching 8 bases. CDR1 is SGHVS, CDR2 FQNEAQ, per germline. V was pared by 2 bases and J by 6 bases, with 13 bases of the junction left unmatched. This CDR3 region has 17 residues. The CDR3 DNA reads as TGTGCCAGCAGCTTACTCTTCGGTGCGGGAGGTGCCGATACGCAGTATTTT. It yields the protein CASSLLFGAGGADTQYF.

This clone has only a few counts. The V call is TRBV4-1, the J call TRBJ2-2; the D is unclear. The CDR3 loop spans 15 amino acids. Per the germline V gene, CDR1 is MGHRA and CDR2 is YSYEKL. The ends were cut back, 0 bases at V and 0 bases at J, with 5 bases in the middle. CDR3 DNA: TGCGCCAGCAGCCAAGAAACAACGAACACCGGGGAGCTGTTTTTT. It yields the protein CASSQETTNTGELFF.

V and J are TRBV5-6 and TRBJ1-2; TRBD1 might be the D (5 bases). Trimming removed 2 bases from V and 2 bases from J, with 13 bases in between. Germline values: CDR1 SGHDT, CDR2 YYEEEE. The CDR3 loop spans 15 amino acids. CDR3 DNA: TGTGCCAGCAGCTTCGCCCAGGGAAACAACTATGGCTACACCTTC. Its translation: CASSFAQGNNYGYTF.

Only a few counts were recorded for this clone. The chain joins TRBV11-2 to TRBJ2-5; no firm D call. Germline V lookup: CDR1 SGHAT, CDR2 FQNNGV. Between the trimmed V and J ends, which lost 0 bases and 3 bases, there was a span of 2 bases. The CDR3 is 12 amino acids. The CDR3 protein is CASSLDEETQYF. CDR3 sequence (DNA): TGTGCCAGCAGCTTAGATGAAGAGACCCAGTACTTC.

The rearrangement joins TRBV30 to TRBJ2-1; TRBD1 is a possible D gene (5 bases). This CDR3 comprises 16 residues. Trimming stripped 2 bases from V and 6 bases from J, with 20 bases between. Germline V gives CDR1 GTSNPN, CDR2 SVGIG (reference sequence). The DNA of the CDR3 is TGTGCCTGGAGTAAATTTCCTGCCCTTAGGGGCAATGAGCAGTTCTTC. Its protein product is CAWSKFPALRGNEQFF.

V gene TRBV2 combines with J gene TRBJ2-3; 7 positions match TRBD1. V lost 6 bases to trimming and J lost 0 bases; unmatched junction nucleotides: 6. The CDR3 is 15 amino acids. The germline V gene has CDR1 SNHLY and CDR2 FYNNEI. The CDR3 sequence: CASSRQGTSTDTQYF. For the CDR3, the DNA is TGTGCCAGCAGCCGACAGGGTACTAGCACAGATACGCAGTATTTT.

The CDR3 nucleotides are TGTGCCAGCAGCTTGTGGGGCTTTAAGGAGCCCCAGTACTTC. Its protein is CASSLWGFKEPQYF. This chain links TRBV5-5 with TRBJ2-5; a weak D match, TRBD1 (5 bases). The V end was cut by 1 base, the J end by 9 bases, with 16 bases between. Germline V CDR1 and CDR2: SGHKS, YYEKEE (reference sequence). The length of the CDR3 is 14 residues.

This clone appeared a single time. V and J are TRBV11-2 and TRBJ2-7, with a tentative D call TRBD2 (5 bases). Germline assignment: CDR1 SGHAT and CDR2 FQNNGV. CDR3 length equals 16 residues. V was pared by 4 bases and J by 2 bases, with 18 bases between. The CDR3 loop is CASSSRRNLGTYEQYF. CDR3 sequence (DNA): TGTGCCAGCAGCTCGAGGCGAAACCTCGGGACCTACGAGCAGTACTTC. Full variable domain (rest looked up from reference TRBV11-2 and TRBJ2-7): EAGVAQSPRYKIIEKRQSVAFWCNPISGHATLYWYQQILGQGPKLLIQFQNNGVVDDSQLPKDRFSAERLKGVDSTLKIQPAKLEDSAVYLCASSSRRNLGTYEQYFGPGTRLTVT.

The V gene is TRBV7-8, the J gene TRBJ2-7; 13 nucleotides line up with TRBD2. Losses at the gene ends were 5 bases for V and 4 bases for J; bases not matched to a gene: 11. The V gene's germline CDR1 is SGHVS and CDR2 FQNEAQ. The CDR3 covers 17 residues. For the CDR3, the DNA is TGTGCCAGCAGCCTGACTAGCGGGGGGTTCACACGTTACGAGCAGTACTTC. Its translation: CASSLTSGGFTRYEQYF.

The J gene is TRBJ2-3, the V gene TRBV2; no definite D call. The V gene lost 2 bases and the J gene lost 1 base, with 10 bases spanning the gap. The CDR3 is 15 amino acids. Germline V gene sequence: CDR1 SNHLY, CDR2 FYNNEI. This CDR3 is CASSESPAGTDTQYF. Here the CDR3 DNA reads TGTGCCAGCAGTGAATCCCCTGCGGGCACAGATACGCAGTATTTT.

This clone was observed a single time. This sequence joins TRBV7-9 and TRBJ2-5; 11 bases agree with TRBD2. Trimming removed 1 base from V and 3 bases from J; junction bases left unmatched: 1. Per the germline V gene, CDR1 is SEHNR and CDR2 is FQNEAQ (reference sequence). The CDR3 has 15 residues. The CDR3 loop reads CASSLGSGGEETQYF. DNA for the CDR3: TGTGCCAGCAGCTTAGGTAGCGGGGGGGAAGAGACCCAGTACTTC.

V is TRBV7-3 and J is TRBJ2-2; D gene unclear. Germline CDR1 and CDR2: SGHTA and FQGTGA. This CDR3 spans 15 amino acids. V lost 1 base and J lost 3, with 9 bases in between. CDR3 in DNA: TGTGCCAGCAGCTTAAGTGGGGATTACACCGGGGAGCTGTTTTTT. Translating gives CASSLSGDYTGELFF.

The chain employs TRBV27 and TRBJ2-5, with TRBD2 matching over 7 bases. The V and J ends lost 8 bases and 2 bases, in that order; junction bases with no gene match: 11. Germline values: CDR1 MNHEY, CDR2 SMNVEV (reference sequence). The CDR3 covers 15 residues. The CDR3 region has the DNA TGTGCCAGCGCGCGAAAACGGGGGGAACAAGAGACCCAGTACTTC. It translates to CASARKRGEQETQYF.

The chain joins TRBV10-3 to TRBJ2-7, with D possibly TRBD2 on 6 matching bases. Trimming cost V 0 bases and J 1 base, with 13 bases left between them. The length of the CDR3 is 16 residues. The germline V gene has CDR1 ENHRY and CDR2 SYGVKD. The DNA of the CDR3 is TGTGCCATCAGTGAGTCTGCGGCTAGCGAGTCCTACGAGCAGTACTTC. Translation: CAISESAASESYEQYF.